The TCR beta chain under discussion was sequenced for a study of blood T cell repertoires in COVID-19. Overall study context: Collection of acute and convalescent COVID-19 samples took place in the United States, Italy and Spain.

Trimming left V 1 base short and J 0 bases short, with 8 bases between. The CDR3 is 16 amino acids. Germline lookup yields CDR1 SGHKS and CDR2 YYEKEE (reference sequence). The data were produced by immunoSEQ multiplex PCR, yet TCRdb's version contains in-frame clones alone and is incomplete. The sample records about 290,000 clones, around four fifths being singletons. The source material was peripheral blood. This receptor was identified in a woman aged 45-65 years with active or convalescent COVID-19. The gene calls are TRBV5-5 and TRBJ1-6; perhaps TRBD1 as D (5 bases). CDR3 residues: CASSLTGRSYNSPLHF. CDR3 DNA sequence: TGTGCCAGCAGCTTGACAGGACGCTCCTATAATTCACCCCTCCACTTT.